This T cell receptor (beta chain) was recorded in a study of CD8+CD57+ T cells in acquired aplastic anemia. Patients chosen for sequencing had shown CD8+CD57+ cell expansion by flow cytometry. This clonotype was counted a single time. Both TCR beta VDJ combination and CDR3 sequence profiling were carried out. Genomic DNA was the template for this profiling. TCRdb re-called the reads through MiXCR, storing one row per CDR3 protein. The sample shows around 130,000 distinct CDR3 sequences, under 60% of them seen only once. After removal of 3 bases from V and 0 bases from J, the junction contained 8 bases not matched to a gene. CDR1 is SNHLY and CDR2 is FYNNEI in the germline V gene. The CDR3 extends over 16 amino acids.

Sequencing was carried out using sorted CD4+, CD8+, or CD8+CD57+ T cells (not recorded which) from PBMCs. V usage is TRBV2 and J usage is TRBJ2-7, with 7 bases lining up with TRBD1. This receptor was obtained from a human donor with aplastic anemia. CDR3 residues: CASSEVPGQSSYEQYF. CDR3 nucleotide sequence: TGTGCCAGCAGTGAGGTCCCGGGACAGAGCTCCTACGAGCAGTACTTC.